The clone carrying this T cell receptor (beta chain) was counted only a few times. TCRdb ran MiXCR on the RT-PCR reads and lists one entry per CDR3 protein. The repertoire includes 650,000 to 800,000 distinct CDR3 sequences, 12% to 15% of them detected once, and 3% to 4.5% sits in the top ten. CDR3 length equals 17 residues. Trimming pared 0 bases from V and 0 bases from J, leaving 12 bases between. The germline V gene has CDR1 SGHTA and CDR2 FQGNSA. The TCR originated in a female donor in good health, serving as a healthy control. This chain connects TRBV7-2 to TRBJ1-3; D is uncertain. The sequencing sample was made of memory CD4+ T cells from blood. CDR3 sequence reads: CASSLARRPSSGNTIYF. Here the CDR3 DNA reads TGTGCCAGCAGCTTAGCAAGGCGCCCAAGCTCTGGAAACACCATATATTTT.